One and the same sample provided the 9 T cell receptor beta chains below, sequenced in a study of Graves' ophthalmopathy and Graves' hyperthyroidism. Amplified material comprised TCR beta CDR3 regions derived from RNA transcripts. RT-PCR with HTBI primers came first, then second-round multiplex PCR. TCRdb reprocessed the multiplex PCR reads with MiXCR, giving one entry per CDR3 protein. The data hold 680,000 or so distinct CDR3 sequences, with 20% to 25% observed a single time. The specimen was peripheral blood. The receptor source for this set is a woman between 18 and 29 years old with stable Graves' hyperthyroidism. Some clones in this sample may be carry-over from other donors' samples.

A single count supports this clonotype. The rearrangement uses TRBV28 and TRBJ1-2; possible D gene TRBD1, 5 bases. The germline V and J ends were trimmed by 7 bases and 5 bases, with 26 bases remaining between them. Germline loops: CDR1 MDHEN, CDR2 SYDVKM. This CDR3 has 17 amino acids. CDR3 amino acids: CASTSEGGGWKGYGYTF. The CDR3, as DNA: TGTGCCAGCACCAGCGAGGGTGGGGGTTGGAAAGGGTATGGCTACACCTTC.

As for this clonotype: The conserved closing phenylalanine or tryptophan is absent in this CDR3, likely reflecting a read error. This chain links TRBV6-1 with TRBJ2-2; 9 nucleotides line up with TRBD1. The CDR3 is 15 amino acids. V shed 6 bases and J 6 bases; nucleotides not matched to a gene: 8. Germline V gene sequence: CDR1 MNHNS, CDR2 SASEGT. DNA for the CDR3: TGTGCCAGCAGGCCGGGACAGGGATGGGCCGGGGAGCTGTTTGTT. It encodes CASRPGQGWAGELFV.

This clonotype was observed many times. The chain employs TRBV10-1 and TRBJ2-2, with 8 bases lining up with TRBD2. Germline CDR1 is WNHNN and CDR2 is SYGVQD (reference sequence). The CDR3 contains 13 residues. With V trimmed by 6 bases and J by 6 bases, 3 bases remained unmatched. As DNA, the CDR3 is TGCGCCAGCAGCGCGGGACTAGCCGGGGAGCTGTTTTTT. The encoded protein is CASSAGLAGELFF.

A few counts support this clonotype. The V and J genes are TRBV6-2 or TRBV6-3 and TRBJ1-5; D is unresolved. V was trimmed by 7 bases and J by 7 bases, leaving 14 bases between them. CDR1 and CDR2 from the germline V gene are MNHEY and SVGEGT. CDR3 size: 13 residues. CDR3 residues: CASTSTGRQPQHF. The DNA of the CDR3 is TGTGCCAGCACCTCGACGGGTCGACAGCCCCAGCATTTT.

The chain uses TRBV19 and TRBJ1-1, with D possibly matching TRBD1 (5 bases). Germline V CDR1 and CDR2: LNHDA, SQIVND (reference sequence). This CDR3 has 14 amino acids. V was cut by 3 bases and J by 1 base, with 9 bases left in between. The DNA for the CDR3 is TGTGCCAGTAGTATGGGACTAAAGAACACTGAAGCTTTCTTT. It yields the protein CASSMGLKNTEAFF.

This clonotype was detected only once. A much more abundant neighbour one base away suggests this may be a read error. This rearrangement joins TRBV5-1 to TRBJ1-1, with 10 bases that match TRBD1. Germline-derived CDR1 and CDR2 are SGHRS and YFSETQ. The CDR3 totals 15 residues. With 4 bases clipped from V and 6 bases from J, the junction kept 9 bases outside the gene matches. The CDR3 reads CASSTTGQGDAEAFF. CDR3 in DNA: TGCGCCAGCAGCACCACAGGACAGGGGGACGCTGAAGCTTTCTTT.

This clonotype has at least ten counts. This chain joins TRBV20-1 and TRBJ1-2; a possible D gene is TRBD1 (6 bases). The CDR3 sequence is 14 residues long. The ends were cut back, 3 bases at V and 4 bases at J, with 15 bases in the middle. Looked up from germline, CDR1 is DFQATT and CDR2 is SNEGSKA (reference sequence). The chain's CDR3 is CSARQDSRIYGYTF. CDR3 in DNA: TGCAGTGCTAGGCAGGACAGCCGGATCTATGGCTACACCTTC.

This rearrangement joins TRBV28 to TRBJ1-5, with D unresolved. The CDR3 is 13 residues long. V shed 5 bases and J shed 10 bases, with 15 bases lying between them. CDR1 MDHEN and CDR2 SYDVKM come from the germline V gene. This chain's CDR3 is CASSMTASGPQHF. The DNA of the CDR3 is TGTGCCAGCAGTATGACTGCCTCAGGTCCCCAGCATTTT. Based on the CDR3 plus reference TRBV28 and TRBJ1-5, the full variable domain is DVKVTQSSRYLVKRTGEKVFLECVQDMDHENMFWYRQDPGLGLRLIYFSYDVKMKEKGDIPEGYSVSREKKERFSLILESASTNQTSMYLCASSMTASGPQHFGDGTRLSIL.

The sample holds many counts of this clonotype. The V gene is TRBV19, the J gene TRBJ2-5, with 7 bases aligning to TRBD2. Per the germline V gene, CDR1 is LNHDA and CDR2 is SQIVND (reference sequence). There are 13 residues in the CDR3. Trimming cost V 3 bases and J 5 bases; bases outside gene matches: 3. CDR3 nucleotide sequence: TGTGCCAGTAGTATTGGACTAGTTGAGACCCAGTACTTC. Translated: CASSIGLVETQYF.